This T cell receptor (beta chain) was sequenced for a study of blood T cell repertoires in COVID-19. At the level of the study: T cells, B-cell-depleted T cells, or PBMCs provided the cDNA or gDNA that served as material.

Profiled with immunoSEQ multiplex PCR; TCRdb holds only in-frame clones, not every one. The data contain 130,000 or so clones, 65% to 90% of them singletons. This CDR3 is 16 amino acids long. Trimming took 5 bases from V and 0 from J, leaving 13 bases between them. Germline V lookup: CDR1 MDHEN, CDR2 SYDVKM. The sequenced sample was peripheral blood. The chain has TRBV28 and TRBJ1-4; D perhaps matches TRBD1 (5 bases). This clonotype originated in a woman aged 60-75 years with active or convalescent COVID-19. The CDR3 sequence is CASSGAHPSTNEKLFF. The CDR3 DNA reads TGTGCCAGCAGTGGGGCCCACCCTTCAACTAATGAAAAACTGTTTTTT.